A single sample gave rise to the 5 T cell receptor beta chains below, sequenced in a study of OX40 agonist ivuxolimab in advanced cancers. TCRdb keeps only in-frame clones here, not all; method: immunoSEQ multiplex PCR. The sample has 50,000 or so clones; roughly 85% are singletons. Sample: CD4+ or CD8+ T cells sorted from blood, taken in a trial of the OX40 agonist ivuxolimab. These TCRs come from an adult with an advanced solid tumor such as melanoma, head and neck, liver or kidney cancer.

This sequence joins TRBV19 and TRBJ1-6; 8 nucleotides match TRBD1. The CDR3 covers 17 residues. CDR1 LNHDA and CDR2 SQIVND come from the germline V gene (reference sequence). V shed 6 bases and J 6 bases; nucleotides not matched to a gene: 13. The CDR3 spells CASSFQVTGVGNSPLHF. The CDR3 nucleotides are TGTGCCAGTAGCTTCCAGGTGACAGGGGTTGGTAATTCACCCCTCCACTTT.

The chain carries TRBV7-2 and TRBJ1-2; the D gene is possibly TRBD1 (5 bases). From germline, CDR1 is SGHTA and CDR2 FQGNSA. Between the trimmed V and J ends, which lost 2 bases and 5 bases, there was a span of 15 bases. The CDR3 runs 15 residues. Here the CDR3 reads CASSLSVGVGYGYTF. DNA of the CDR3: TGTGCCAGCAGCTTAAGCGTGGGGGTAGGATATGGCTACACCTTC.

This clone was found a few times. The chain recombines TRBV4-3 with TRBJ2-1; D is unclear. The CDR3 consists of 15 residues. Trimming removed 1 base from V and 0 bases from J, with 7 bases in between. Germline values: CDR1 LGHNA, CDR2 YSLEER. CDR3 loop: CASSQGGSSYNEQFF. DNA for the CDR3: TGCGCCAGCAGCCAAGGCGGTAGCTCCTACAATGAGCAGTTCTTC.

In this sample, this clone turned up a few times. The rearrangement links TRBV19 to TRBJ2-5, with D unresolved. Germline V gene data show CDR1 as LNHDA and CDR2 as SQIVND (reference sequence). The CDR3 extends over 12 amino acids. Trimming took off 4 bases at V and 2 bases at J, with 5 bases between the two ends. CDR3: CASSNVQETQYF. In DNA form, the CDR3 reads TGTGCCAGTAGTAACGTTCAAGAGACCCAGTACTTC.

The chain is built from TRBV6-6 and TRBJ2-3; 9 bases fit TRBD2. J lost 5 bases, V lost 2 bases, and 5 bases had no gene match. This CDR3 is 15 amino acids long. In germline, CDR1 is MNHNY, CDR2 SVGAGI (reference sequence). The CDR3 reads CASSYVAGAIDTQYF. The CDR3 DNA reads as TGTGCCAGCAGTTACGTAGCGGGAGCGATAGATACGCAGTATTTT.